This T cell receptor (beta chain) emerged from a study of identical twins. CDR3 size: 18 residues. From germline, CDR1 is SGHAT and CDR2 FQDESV (reference sequence). Trimming shortened V by 1 base and J by 1 base, and 14 bases separated the two germline ends. Concerning this clonotype: Its antigen is unidentified.

The study's findings and limits: Compared with unrelated sharing, twin-shared out-of-frame alpha sequences had more low-probability sequences. Models underestimated how often monozygotic twins shared out-of-frame TCR alpha. Abundant beta clonotypes from cord blood bore fewer insertions; memory repertoires lacked this pattern.

One entry per CDR3 protein, called by TCRdb with MiXCR from the 5' RACE reads. Found here are about 530,000 distinct CDR3 sequences, about 20% of them singletons; the top ten hold more than 0.4%. This sample also belongs to another study, concerning yellow fever vaccine responses in identical twins. That publication notes: Twins reportedly mounted vaccine T cell responses that seemed partly convergent, partly personalized.

The sequence came from a young woman in good health. Sequenced sample: CD4+ T cells sorted from blood. The J gene is TRBJ2-6, the V gene TRBV11-1; D is unclear. CDR3 DNA: TGTGCCAGCAGCTTAGGCCCCCTGGTGCCATCTGGGGCCAACGTCCTGACTTTC. It yields the protein CASSLGPLVPSGANVLTF.